This TCR beta chain was sequenced in a study of cytomegalovirus exposure and HLA in healthy donors. Notes on the study in general: Specificity of a few CMV-associated chains for CMV antigens was verified in vitro.

Details on this clone: The antigen is undetermined.

The germline V and J ends were trimmed by 1 base and 5 bases, with 15 bases remaining between them. CDR3 length: 16 residues. Germline V gene data show CDR1 as ENHRY and CDR2 as SYGVKD. PCR employed 60 Vbeta and 13 Jbeta primers. Sequenced by immunoSEQ multiplex PCR; TCRdb stores in-frame clones only, minus some. The profile shows approximately 150,000 clones, 80% of them singletons. This rearrangement joins TRBV10-3 to TRBJ1-5; D is possibly TRBD1 (5 bases). The receptor's source is a man younger than 35 in good health and CMV-seropositive. Specimen: PBMCs. CDR3 in amino acids: CAISELGEGPHQPQHF. CDR3 coding DNA: TGTGCCATCAGTGAGTTGGGGGAGGGGCCTCATCAGCCCCAGCATTTT.